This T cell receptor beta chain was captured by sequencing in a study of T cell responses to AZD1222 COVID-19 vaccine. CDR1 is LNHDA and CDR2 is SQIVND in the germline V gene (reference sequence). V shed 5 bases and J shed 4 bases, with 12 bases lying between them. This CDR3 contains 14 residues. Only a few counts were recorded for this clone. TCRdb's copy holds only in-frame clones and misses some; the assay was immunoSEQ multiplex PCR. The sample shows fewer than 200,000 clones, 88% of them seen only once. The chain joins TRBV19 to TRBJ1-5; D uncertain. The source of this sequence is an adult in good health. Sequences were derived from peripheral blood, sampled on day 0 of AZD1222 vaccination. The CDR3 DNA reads TGTGCCAGTAGTCCCCAGATAGGGAATCAGCCCCAGCATTTT. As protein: CASSPQIGNQPQHF.